This T cell receptor beta chain derives from a study of blood T cell repertoires in COVID-19. CDR1 and CDR2 (germline): MGHDK, SYGVNS. CDR3 size: 16 residues. V lost 3 bases and J lost 6; bases outside the gene matches: 10. Study processing details: Scientists estimated how many nucleated cells there were by amplifying reference gene primers. Sequencing used immunoSEQ multiplex PCR; TCRdb keeps in-frame clones, though not all of them. The D gene and trimming were derived from the DNA, and the V and J assignments and clone size from that table. The table includes fewer than 25,000 clones, around 90% detected once.

The TCR originated in a woman aged 80 or over with active COVID-19. The J gene is TRBJ2-7, the V gene TRBV25-1, with 11 bases lining up with TRBD1. Sequences were obtained from peripheral blood. Here the CDR3 reads CASSDPGQGGRGEQYF. In DNA, the CDR3 is TGTGCCAGCAGTGACCCGGGACAGGGGGGTAGGGGCGAGCAGTACTTC.